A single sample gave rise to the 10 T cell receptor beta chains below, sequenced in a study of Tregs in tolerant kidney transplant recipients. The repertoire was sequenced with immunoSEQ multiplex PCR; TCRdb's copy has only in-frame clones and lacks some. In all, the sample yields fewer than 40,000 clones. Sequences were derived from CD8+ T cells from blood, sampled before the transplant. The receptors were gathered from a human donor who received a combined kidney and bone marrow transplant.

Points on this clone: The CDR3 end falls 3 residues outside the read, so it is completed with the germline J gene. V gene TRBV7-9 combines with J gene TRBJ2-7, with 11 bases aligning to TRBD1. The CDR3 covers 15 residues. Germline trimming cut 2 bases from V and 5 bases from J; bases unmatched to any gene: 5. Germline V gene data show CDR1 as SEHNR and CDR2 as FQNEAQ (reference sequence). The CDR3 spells CASSLFGQGADEQYF. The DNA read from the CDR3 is TGTGCCAGCAGCTTATTCGGACAGGGGGCTGACGAG.

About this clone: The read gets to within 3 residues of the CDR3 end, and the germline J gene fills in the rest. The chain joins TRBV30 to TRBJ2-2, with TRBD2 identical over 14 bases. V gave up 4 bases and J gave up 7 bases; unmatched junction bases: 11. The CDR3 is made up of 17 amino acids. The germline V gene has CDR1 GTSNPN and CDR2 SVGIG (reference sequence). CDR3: CAWKGTSGGLWGGELFF. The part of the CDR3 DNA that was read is TGTGCCTGGAAAGGGACTAGCGGGGGTCTCTGGGGCGGGGAG.

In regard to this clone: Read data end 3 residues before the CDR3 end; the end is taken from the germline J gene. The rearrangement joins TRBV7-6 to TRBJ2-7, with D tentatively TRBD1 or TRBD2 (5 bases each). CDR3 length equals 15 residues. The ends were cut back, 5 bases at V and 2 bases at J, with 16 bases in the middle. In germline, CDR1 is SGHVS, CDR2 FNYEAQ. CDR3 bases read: TGTGCCAGCAGCCCCACCCTAGGGGAGACCTACGAG. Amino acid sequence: CASSPTLGETYE. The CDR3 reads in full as CASSPTLGETYEQYF.

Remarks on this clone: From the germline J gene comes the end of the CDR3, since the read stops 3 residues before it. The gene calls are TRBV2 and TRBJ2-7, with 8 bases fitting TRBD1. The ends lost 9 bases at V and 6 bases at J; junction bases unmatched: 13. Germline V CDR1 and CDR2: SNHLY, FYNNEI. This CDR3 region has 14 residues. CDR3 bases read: TGTGCCAGTCTCCGGACAGGGCCTCTCGGCGAG. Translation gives CASLRTGPLGE. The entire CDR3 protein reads CASLRTGPLGEQYF.

CDR3 in amino acids: CASSVGALEAFF. The CDR3 bases that were read are TGTGCCAGCAGTGTAGGGGCCCTTGAA. This rearrangement joins TRBV7-9 to TRBJ1-1; a weak D match, TRBD1 (5 bases). Read data end 3 residues before the CDR3 end; the end is taken from the germline J gene. The CDR3 has 12 residues. V lost 6 bases and J lost 7, with 12 bases in between. Germline lookup yields CDR1 SEHNR and CDR2 FQNEAQ (reference sequence). Full variable domain (missing parts from reference TRBV7-9 and TRBJ1-1): DTGVSQNPRHKITKRGQNVTFRCDPISEHNRLYWYRQTLGQGPEFLTYFQNEAQLEKSRLLSDRFSAERPKGSFSTLEIQRTEQGDSAMYLCASSVGALEAFFGQGTRLTVV.

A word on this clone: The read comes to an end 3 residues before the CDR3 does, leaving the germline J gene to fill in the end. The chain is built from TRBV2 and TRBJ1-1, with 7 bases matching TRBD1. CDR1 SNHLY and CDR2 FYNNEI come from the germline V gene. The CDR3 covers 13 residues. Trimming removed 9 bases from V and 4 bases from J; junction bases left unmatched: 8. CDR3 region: CASRTGWGTEAFF. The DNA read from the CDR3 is TGTGCCAGTCGGACAGGATGGGGCACTGAA.

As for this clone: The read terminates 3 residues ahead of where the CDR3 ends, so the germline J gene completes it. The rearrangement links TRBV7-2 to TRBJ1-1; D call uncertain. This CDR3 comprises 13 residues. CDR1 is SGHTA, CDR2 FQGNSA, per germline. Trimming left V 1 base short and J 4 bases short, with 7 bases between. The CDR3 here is CASSLVEGTEAFF. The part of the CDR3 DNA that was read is TGTGCCAGCAGCTTAGTGGAGGGCACTGAA.

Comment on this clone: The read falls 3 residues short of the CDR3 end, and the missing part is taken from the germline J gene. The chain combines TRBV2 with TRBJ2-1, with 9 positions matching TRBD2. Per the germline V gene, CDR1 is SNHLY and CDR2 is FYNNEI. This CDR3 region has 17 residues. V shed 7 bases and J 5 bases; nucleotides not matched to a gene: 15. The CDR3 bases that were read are TGTGCCAGCATGGGGACTAGCCAGGCTCAGCGGGACAATGAG. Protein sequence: CASMGTSQAQRDNE. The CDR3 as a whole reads CASMGTSQAQRDNEQFF.

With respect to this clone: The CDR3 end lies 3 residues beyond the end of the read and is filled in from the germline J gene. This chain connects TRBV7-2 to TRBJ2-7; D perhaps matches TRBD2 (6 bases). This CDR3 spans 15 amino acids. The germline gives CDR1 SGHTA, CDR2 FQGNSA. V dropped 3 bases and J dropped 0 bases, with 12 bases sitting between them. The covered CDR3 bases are TGTGCCAGCAGCTTCATAGCGGATAGCTCCTACGAG. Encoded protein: CASSFIADSSYE. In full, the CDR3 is CASSFIADSSYEQYF.

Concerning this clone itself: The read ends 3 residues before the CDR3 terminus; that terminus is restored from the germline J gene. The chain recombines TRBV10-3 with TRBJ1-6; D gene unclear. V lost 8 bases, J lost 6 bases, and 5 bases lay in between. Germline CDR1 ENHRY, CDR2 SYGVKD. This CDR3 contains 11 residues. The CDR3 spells CAIGLNSPLHF. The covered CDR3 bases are TGTGCCATCGGACTTAATTCACCC.